A selection of T cell receptor beta chains follows, all from one sample in a study of tumor-infiltrating lymphocytes in primary liver carcinoma. From the multiplex PCR reads, TCRdb called clonotypes with MiXCR, one entry per CDR3 protein. The sample records about 210,000 distinct CDR3 sequences, 85% being singletons. What was sequenced was tumor tissue from primary liver carcinoma. The source of these receptors is a man in his forties with primary liver carcinoma and hepatitis B virus infection. CDR3s include the opening cysteine and the closing phenylalanine or tryptophan. Each record gives: CDR3 length, V gene, D gene, clone size, J gene, CDR3 DNA, CDR3 protein. D genes are given only for firm matches. The size entry is marked missing in some rows and otherwise reads once, few, many or a size class.

>19|TRBV21-1|.|.|TRBJ2-6
TGTGCCAGCAGCACCCGTTCAGCCGGGACACCTATCTGGGGCCAACGTCCTGATTTC
CASSTRSAGTPIWGQRPDF
>17|TRBV11-1|TRBD2|.|TRBJ2-4
TGTGCCAGAAGCTTTCCCGGAACCAGCGGGACCAAATACATTCAGTACTTC
CARSFPGTSGTKYIQYF
>13|TRBV2|.|.|TRBJ1-4
TGTGCCAGCCACCGGGGCAGCAATGAAAAACTGTTTTTT
CASHRGSNEKLFF
>13|TRBV28|.|.|TRBJ1-5
TGTGACAGCAGTCAAGACAGGCGGGGGCCCCAGCATTTT
CDSSQDRRGPQHF
>16|TRBV28|.|many|TRBJ2-4
TGTGCCAGCAGTCAACCGGACAGTATAGCCAAAAACATTCAGTACTTC
CASSQPDSIAKNIQYF
>15|TRBV12-3/TRBV12-4|TRBD1|.|TRBJ2-5
TGTGCCAGCAGCCGGCAGGGGGCGGGTCGAGAGATCAAGTACTTC
CASSRQGAGREIKYF
>12|TRBV7-3|.|.|TRBJ2-2
TGTGCCAGCAGCTCGGACACCGGGGGGCTGTTTTTT
CASSSDTGGLFF
>14|TRBV21-1|.|.|TRBJ1-5
TGTGCCAGCAGCAGCGAGGATAGCAATCAGCTCCAGCATTTT
CASSSEDSNQLQHF
>14|TRBV7-2|.|.|TRBJ2-6
TGTGCCAGCACGCTTAATCCTGGGGCCAACGTCCTGAGTTTC
CASTLNPGANVLSF
>18|TRBV6-2/TRBV6-3|TRBD2|.|TRBJ2-2
TGTGGCAGTAGCGACATAGGGATCCGACTAGCCAACACCGGGGAGCTGTTTTTT
CGSSDIGIRLANTGELFF
>17|TRBV6-1|TRBD2|few|TRBJ2-7
TGTGCCAGCAGTGAAGGGACTGGCGGGGGTAACGTGTACGAGCAGTACTTC
CASSEGTGGGNVYEQYF
>16|TRBV28|.|.|TRBJ2-7
TGTGCCAGCAGTTCCCCTGGGACTCCCTGTGCGCCCGAGCAGTACTTC
CASSSPGTPCAPEQYF
>15|TRBV14|.|.|TRBJ2-6
TGTGCCAACAGCCAAGGCGCAGTTGGGGCCTACGTCCTGACTTTC
CANSQGAVGAYVLTF
>16|TRBV6-1|TRBD2|.|TRBJ2-1
TGTGCCAGCAGTACCATATGGACTAGTTTTGCGGGTGAGCAGTTCTTC
CASSTIWTSFAGEQFF
>14|TRBV4-1|.|once|TRBJ2-2
TGCGCCAGCAGCCAACTTACCCTCTCCGGGAAACTGGTTTTT
CASSQLTLSGKLVF
>16|TRBV11-2|TRBD2|.|TRBJ2-3
TGTGCCAGCACCTCCCCGGGACTAGCGGGGGTGGATACGCAGTGTTTT
CASTSPGLAGVDTQCF
>14|TRBV20-1|.|.|TRBJ2-3
TGCAGTGCCCGAAGGGCCCCGATCGGGGATACGCAGTATTTT
CSARRAPIGDTQYF
>13|TRBV6-2/TRBV6-3|TRBD2|.|TRBJ2-7
TGTGCCAGCAGCTACGGACTAGCAACCGAGAAGTATTTC
CASSYGLATEKYF
>15|TRBV9|.|.|TRBJ1-4
TGTGCCAGCAGCCCCCATACCCGGACTAATGAAAAACTGTTTTTT
CASSPHTRTNEKLFF
>14|TRBV29-1|TRBD1|.|TRBJ2-3
TGCAGCTCACCGGGACAGGGGAGCACAGATACGCAGTATTTT
CSSPGQGSTDTQYF
>17|TRBV10-2|TRBD2|.|TRBJ2-3
TGCGCCAGCAGTGAGTTGACTAGCGTGATTGGGAAGAATTCGCAGTATTTT
CASSELTSVIGKNSQYF
>20|TRBV28|.|.|TRBJ1-5
TGTGCCAGCAGAGAAGAGAGGGGCGCCCATAGCCTCACCTCCAAGTGGACCCAGCATTTT
CASREERGAHSLTSKWTQHF
>14|TRBV5-6|.|.|TRBJ1-1
TGTGTCAGCAGCGCACGACAGGTGCGGACTGAAGCTTTCTTC
CVSSARQVRTEAFF
>18|TRBV11-1|.|.|TRBJ2-3
TGTGCCAGCAGCTCTGGGGGAAGCTCTGTTGGAGCCCGCACAGATGAGTATTTT
CASSSGGSSVGARTDEYF
>16|TRBV5-1|TRBD2|.|TRBJ2-1
TGCGCCAGCATCGTTACCGGGACTAGCGGCGGGAATGAGCAGCTCTTC
CASIVTGTSGGNEQLF
>15|TRBV11-2|TRBD1|.|TRBJ2-7
TGTGCCAGCAGCCTACGATATACAGGGGAAAACGAGCAGTACTTC
CASSLRYTGENEQYF
>14|TRBV6-1|TRBD1|.|TRBJ1-5
TGTGACAGCAGTATTGGGACAGGCAATCAGCCCCAGCATTTT
CDSSIGTGNQPQHF
>17|TRBV11-2|TRBD2|.|TRBJ2-1
TGTGCCAGCAGCCCACGACCACTAGCGGGATATTGTGTTGAGCAGTTCTTC
CASSPRPLAGYCVEQFF
>16|TRBV5-4|.|.|TRBJ2-2
TGTGCCAGCGGCATGGCCCAGGGAGGAGGCACCGGGGAGCTGTTTTTT
CASGMAQGGGTGELFF
>15|TRBV4-1|.|many|TRBJ2-1
TGCGCCGGCAGCCCAGTTGGGGGAGGCGGCAATGAGCAGTTCTTC
CAGSPVGGGGNEQFF
>16|TRBV4-3|TRBD1|once|TRBJ1-6
TGCGCCAGTAACTCCTGGGACAGGGGAACGAATTCACCCCTCCACTTT
CASNSWDRGTNSPLHF
>14|TRBV12-3/TRBV12-4|.|.|TRBJ1-2
TGTGCCAGCCTACAGGGCGGCGAAAACTATGGCTACGACTTC
CASLQGGENYGYDF
>14|TRBV29-1|.|.|TRBJ1-3
TGCAGTGTTCCTCTACAGCACTCTGTAAACACCATATATTTT
CSVPLQHSVNTIYF
>14|TRBV12-5|.|.|TRBJ2-3
TGTGCTAGTGAGGTCACAACTGGCACAGGTACGCAGTTTTTT
CASEVTTGTGTQFF
>13|TRBV5-4|TRBD2|few|TRBJ2-7
TGTGCCAGCAGCTCGGGGGGTACATACGAGCAGTACTTC
CASSSGGTYEQYF
>15|TRBV28|.|once|TRBJ1-2
TGTGCCAGCAGTTCCCTTGCTGACCCGGGGTATGGCCACACCTTC
CASSSLADPGYGHTF